A selection of T cell receptor beta chains follows, all from one sample in a study of blood T cell repertoires in COVID-19. The repertoire was sequenced with immunoSEQ multiplex PCR; TCRdb's copy has only in-frame clones and lacks some. This repertoire shows 310,000 or so clones, around 90% found once; its top ten account for roughly 2%. The sequenced material came from peripheral blood. These receptors all stem from a woman in her forties or fifties who had recovered from COVID-19. CDR3s include the opening cysteine and the closing phenylalanine or tryptophan. The D gene is left open where the match is weak. A clone size is listed for some rows: how often the clone was seen (once, few, many), or a class if it is expanded.

d_call,clone_size,j_call,v_call,cdr3_aa,cdr3_nt
TRBD1,many,TRBJ1-1,TRBV7-3,CASSPDRGLNTEAFF,TGTGCCAGCAGCCCTGACAGGGGGTTAAACACTGAAGCTTTCTTT
TRBD1,few,TRBJ1-2,TRBV7-3,CASSLTGQGGYGYTF,TGTGCCAGCAGCTTAACAGGACAGGGCGGCTATGGCTACACCTTC
TRBD2,NA,TRBJ2-1,TRBV28,CASSPPGLATEQFF,TGTGCCAGCAGTCCCCCGGGACTAGCAACCGAGCAGTTCTTC
NA,NA,TRBJ1-2,TRBV27,CASSLSGGVGGYTF,TGTGCCAGCAGTTTATCGGGAGGGGTCGGGGGCTACACCTTC
TRBD2,NA,TRBJ2-1,TRBV28,CASSLPGLAGVGEQFF,TGTGCCAGCAGCCTACCAGGACTAGCGGGAGTTGGTGAGCAGTTCTTC
TRBD1,NA,TRBJ1-1,TRBV27,CASSFRTTGRMNTEAFF,TGTGCCAGCAGTTTCAGAACGACAGGGAGGATGAACACTGAAGCTTTCTTT
NA,NA,TRBJ2-4,TRBV4-1,CASSQDPGTLEAKNIQYF,TGCGCCAGCAGCCAAGATCCTGGGACACTCGAAGCCAAAAACATTCAGTACTTC
TRBD1,NA,TRBJ1-5,TRBV6-5,CASMDRPQPQHF,TGTGCCAGTATGGACAGGCCTCAGCCCCAGCATTTT
TRBD1,many,TRBJ2-3,TRBV29-1,CSAGQGVVTDTQYF,TGCAGCGCGGGACAGGGGGTAGTAACAGATACGCAGTATTTT
NA,NA,TRBJ1-6,TRBV12-3/TRBV12-4,CASMGGGNSPLHF,TGTGCCAGCATGGGGGGTGGCAATTCACCCCTCCACTTT
NA,NA,TRBJ1-1,TRBV6-2/TRBV6-3,CASSSLQGRAFF,TGTGCCAGCAGTTCACTACAGGGTAGAGCTTTCTTT
TRBD1,NA,TRBJ2-7,TRBV6-5,CASSTMTGEVEQYF,TGTGCCAGCAGCACCATGACAGGGGAGGTCGAGCAGTACTTC
NA,few,TRBJ1-1,TRBV12-3/TRBV12-4,CASRRRQDTEAFF,TGTGCCAGCAGAAGAAGACAGGACACTGAAGCTTTCTTT
NA,NA,TRBJ2-3,TRBV19,CASSIEGRKGTDTQYF,TGTGCCAGTAGTATAGAAGGGAGGAAGGGCACAGATACGCAGTATTTT
TRBD1,NA,TRBJ1-2,TRBV6-1,CASSDMRGHGYTF,TGTGCCAGCAGTGATATGAGGGGGCACGGCTACACCTTC
NA,NA,TRBJ2-5,TRBV5-1,CASSLVGREQETQYF,TGCGCCAGCAGCTTGGTTGGCAGGGAACAAGAGACCCAGTACTTC
NA,once,TRBJ1-1,TRBV4-3,CASSQLDRGGNTEAFF,TGCGCCAGCAGCCAACTTGATAGGGGGGGAAACACTGAAGCTTTCTTT
NA,once,TRBJ2-1,TRBV7-2,CASSFTGRNEQFF,TGTGCCAGCAGCTTCACAGGGCGTAATGAGCAGTTCTTC
TRBD2,NA,TRBJ2-5,TRBV27,CASSPRLARETQYF,TGTGCCAGCAGTCCCCGACTAGCGCGGGAGACCCAGTACTTC
TRBD2,once,TRBJ2-1,TRBV7-9,CASSSSGSAHNEQFF,TGTGCCAGCAGCTCGAGCGGGAGTGCCCACAATGAGCAGTTCTTC
TRBD2,NA,TRBJ2-7,TRBV19,CASSIGGLAGVYEQYF,TGTGCCAGTAGTATTGGAGGACTAGCGGGGGTCTACGAGCAGTACTTC
NA,NA,TRBJ2-5,TRBV21-1,CASSPRETQYF,TGTGCCAGCAGCCCCCGGGAGACCCAGTACTTC
NA,NA,TRBJ2-3,TRBV3-1/TRBV3-2,CASSQGRDPRLRAQYF,TGTGCCAGCAGCCAAGGGAGGGACCCGCGGCTGAGAGCGCAGTATTTT
NA,NA,TRBJ1-4,TRBV19,CASAVRAEEKLFF,TGTGCCAGTGCGGTGAGGGCGGAGGAAAAACTGTTTTTT
NA,few,TRBJ1-2,TRBV15,CATSPYGRGPLGYTF,TGTGCCACCAGCCCCTACGGACGAGGGCCCCTTGGCTACACCTTC
NA,NA,TRBJ1-1,TRBV6-1,CASSEGGTLNLNTEAFF,TGTGCCAGCAGTGAGGGGGGGACACTAAATTTGAACACTGAAGCTTTCTTT
NA,NA,TRBJ1-6,TRBV28,CASSRQSPLHF,TGTGCCAGCAGTCGACAGTCACCCCTCCACTTT
NA,NA,TRBJ2-7,TRBV19,CASSIRGSRVYEQYF,TGTGCCAGTAGTATACGAGGGAGTAGGGTCTACGAGCAGTACTTC